This TCR beta chain was captured in a study of beta chain features in type 1 diabetes. Across the whole study: Healthy donors, compared against patients, showed similar age, gender and cell yields.

Study-wide findings and caveats: For TCRB rearrangement, an influence of HLA type remained unresolved here.

On this clone: Its cognate antigen is unknown.

The sequenced template was cDNA made from the entire isolated RNA. Naive, central memory and regulatory T cell samples averaged about 4 million immunoSEQ reads each. Data came from immunoSEQ multiplex PCR; TCRdb stores just in-frame clones and leaves some out. The sample includes around 340,000 clones, about 20% of them seen just once. V dropped 3 bases and J dropped 2 bases, with 10 bases sitting between them. Per germline, CDR1 SGHTA and CDR2 FQGNSA. The CDR3 sequence is 14 residues long. Sequenced material: naive CD4+ T cells from blood. The V and J genes are TRBV7-2 and TRBJ1-2; D is uncertain. The receptor was derived from a woman aged 18-29 years in good health. The CDR3 DNA reads TGTGCCAGCAGCTTCCCCACAGAGAACTATGGCTACACCTTC. Translated: CASSFPTENYGYTF. Combining the CDR3 with reference TRBV7-2 and TRBJ1-2 gives the whole variable domain GAGVSQSPSNKVTEKGKDVELRCDPISGHTALYWYRQSLGQGLEFLIYFQGNSAPDKSGLPSDRFSAERTGGSVSTLTIQRTQQEDSAVYLCASSFPTENYGYTFGSGTRLTVV.